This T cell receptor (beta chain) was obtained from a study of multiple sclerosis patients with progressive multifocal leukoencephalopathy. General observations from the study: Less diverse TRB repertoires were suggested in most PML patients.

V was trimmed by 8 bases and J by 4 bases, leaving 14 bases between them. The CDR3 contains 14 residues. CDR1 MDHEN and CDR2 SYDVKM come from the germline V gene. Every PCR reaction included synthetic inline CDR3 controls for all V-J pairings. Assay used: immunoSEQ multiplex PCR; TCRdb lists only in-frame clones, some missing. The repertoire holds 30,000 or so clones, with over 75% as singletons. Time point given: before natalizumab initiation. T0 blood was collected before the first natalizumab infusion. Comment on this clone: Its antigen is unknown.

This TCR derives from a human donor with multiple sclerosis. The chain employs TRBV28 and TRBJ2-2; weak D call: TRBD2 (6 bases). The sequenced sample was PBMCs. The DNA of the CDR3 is TGTGCCAGCTCGATGACTAGAGTCACCGGGGAGCTGTTTTTT. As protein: CASSMTRVTGELFF.